This TCR beta chain derives from a study of CD8+ T cells in alopecia areata (dated by TCRdb to 2016 to 2018). A note on the overall study: The treated patients took part in an open-label pilot trial in which moderate-to-severe alopecia areata was treated with oral tofacitinib at 5 to 10 mg twice daily. Patients received tofacitinib for 6 to 18 months and were then followed off drug for 6 months to check for delayed response and recurrence. The SALT score, which quantifies the percentage of affected scalp surface area, was used to measure disease severity in treated patients. In both human patients and the C3H/HeJ mouse model, the study applied high-throughput TCRbeta sequencing to look at T cell clonal expansion in alopecia areata. Scalp tissue and sorted CD4+ and CD8+ peripheral blood T cells from patchy and totalis/universalis alopecia areata patients and from healthy controls were covered by human TCRbeta sequencing. Biopsies were taken from tofacitinib-treated patients at baseline and at 4 and 24 weeks of treatment, and a later scalp biopsy was taken in several of the tofacitinib-treated patients. Scalp clonality was compared across normal scalp (n=4), patchy alopecia areata scalp (n=8), and alopecia totalis/universalis scalp (n=8). RNA was extracted with the PAXgene miRNA kit for fixed scalp, the miRNeasy kit for PBMCs, and the RNeasy kit for mouse skin. Amplification of TCRbeta CDR3 regions was done by immunoSEQ multiplex PCR using 35 Vbeta forward primers and 13 Jbeta reverse primers. The investigation overall reported the following: Scalp TCR repertoire analysis is complicated because resident alphabeta T cells in normal human skin are also sequenced, whereas mouse skin is dominated by gammadelta T cells. Tofacitinib significantly decreased scalp clonality and the number of expanded CD8+ clones among the top 100 scalp clones. Because the treated cohort was small and had only one nonresponder, larger studies are needed to examine links between baseline CD8+ expansion and response. Lesional scalp, especially in alopecia totalis/universalis, showed higher clonality and more expanded CD8+ clones than normal scalp, suggesting antigenic drive. Shared TCR sequences between patients were less evident than in mice, which may be partly attributable to HLA diversity in the patient population. Many expanded lesional clones were found to persist in scalp and blood during tofacitinib treatment, and relapse after treatment cessation may be partly explained by this persistence.

Library preparation used the immunoSEQ multiplex PCR assay. RNA was extracted from all samples and reverse transcribed into cDNA, which served as template for TCR sequencing. First-strand cDNA was synthesized using SuperScript III with a 2:1 mix of oligo-dT and random hexamers. Amplification bias was assessed with a synthetic immune receptor repertoire, and residual bias was removed computationally. The paper's data handling went like this. Raw reads were preprocessed to remove errors, and CDR3 was defined by IMGT conventions from the conserved cysteine to phenylalanine. Clonality was computed by normalizing Shannon entropy by log2 of the number of productive unique TCRs and subtracting the result from 1. Whether each scalp clone was CD4 or CD8 was inferred by checking scalp TCRbeta sequences against the CD4 and CD8 repertoires from sorted blood. The table was pulled from immuneACCESS by TCRdb, which kept in-frame rearrangements only. Such tables lose some clones; where checked, under half of the loss comes from unresolved V genes, and the rest has no known cause. That table is the source of V, J and clone size, and D and trimming were worked out from the DNA. The sample profile shows 190,000 or so clones; roughly 62% of them were found once. The ten largest clones add up to over 9.5% of the sample.

The sample holds one count of this clone. Its binding antigen is unknown. No much larger clonotype is one base removed from it; base qualities were not supplied. At the junction V is shortened by 4 bases and J by 2 bases, with 11 bases in between. Per the germline V gene (reference sequence), MNHEY is the CDR1 and SMNVEV is the CDR2. From cysteine to phenylalanine, the CDR3 is 14 amino acids long. Only the CDR3 part of the read is kept: 42 bases, read in frame from the first base. In light of the paper, this sample's time point label describes: less than 30 weeks on oral tofacitinib. The treatment or condition label, as the study defines it: oral pan-JAK inhibitor, 5-10 mg twice daily. Lesional scalp punch biopsies and peripheral blood were collected from alopecia areata patients. PBMCs were separated by density centrifugation and stained for CD3, CD4 and CD8, after which CD4+ and CD8+ T cells were sorted on a FACSAria.

Material: CD8+ T cells sorted from blood, obtained at week 24, from a patient treated with tofacitinib. This chain is built from TRBV27 and TRBJ2-5; the D gene lacks a confident call. This receptor was identified in a human donor with alopecia areata. The CDR3 here reads CASSSGRRQETQYF. The DNA reads TGTGCCAGCAGTTCCGGACGGAGACAAGAGACCCAGTACTTC.